The present entry profiles one TCR beta chain with its context. Trimming at V came to 2 bases and at J to 4 bases, leaving 4 bases not matched to a gene. The CDR3 totals 14 residues. Looked up from germline, CDR1 is SGHTA and CDR2 is FQGNSA. This record belongs to a study of T cell responses to AZD1222 COVID-19 vaccine. Sequencing used immunoSEQ multiplex PCR; TCRdb keeps in-frame clones, though not all of them. The sample records 250,000 to 300,000 clones, 85% to 95% being singletons. The sample was peripheral blood, taken 28 days after the second AZD1222 dose. This TCR derives from an adult who received the AZD1222 COVID-19 vaccine. The rearrangement joins TRBV7-2 to TRBJ1-2; TRBD1 aligns across 7 bases. CDR3 residues: CASSLPGGFYGYTF. The CDR3 region has the DNA TGTGCCAGCAGCTTACCAGGGGGGTTCTATGGCTACACCTTC.